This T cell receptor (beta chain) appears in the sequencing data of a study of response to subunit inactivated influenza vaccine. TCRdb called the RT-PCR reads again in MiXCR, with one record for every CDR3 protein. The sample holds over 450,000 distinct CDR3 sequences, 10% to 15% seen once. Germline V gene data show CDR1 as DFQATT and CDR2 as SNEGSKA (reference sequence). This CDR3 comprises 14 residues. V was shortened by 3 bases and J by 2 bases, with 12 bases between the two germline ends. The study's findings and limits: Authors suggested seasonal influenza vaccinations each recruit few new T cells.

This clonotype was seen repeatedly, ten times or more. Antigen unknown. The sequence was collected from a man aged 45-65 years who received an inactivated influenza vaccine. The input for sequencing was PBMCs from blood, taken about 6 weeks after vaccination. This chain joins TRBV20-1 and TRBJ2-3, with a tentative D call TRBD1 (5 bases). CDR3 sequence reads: CSASRQYFTDTQYF. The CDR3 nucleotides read TGCAGTGCTAGTAGACAGTACTTCACAGATACGCAGTATTTT.